This T cell receptor beta chain was found in a study of cytomegalovirus exposure and HLA in healthy donors. General observations from the study: Among donors in an Asian-associated ancestry cluster, a later analysis reportedly found fewer N-insertions than the roughly 700-donor mean. HLA allele associations emerged for some 16,000 TCR beta sequences in a later analysis, at 0.05 false discovery rate. It was shown in a later analysis that HLA-associated TCR beta chains were more clonally expanded than other, equally common chains.

A multiplex PCR was run with 60 Vbeta primers and 13 Jbeta primers. Clones were sequenced by immunoSEQ multiplex PCR, and TCRdb holds only the in-frame ones, with some missing. The sample shows some 150,000 clones, 70% of them seen only once. Only one count was recorded for this clone. The antigen remains unidentified. Germline V lookup: CDR1 SGHRS, CDR2 YFSETQ. After removal of 0 bases from V and 10 bases from J, the junction contained 8 bases not matched to a gene. This CDR3 region has 16 residues. V is TRBV5-1 and J is TRBJ1-6; 9 bases match TRBD1. The receptor's source is a woman in her 30s in good health and CMV-seronegative. Input material: PBMCs. CDR3 loop: CASSLDGGQGTSPLHF. The CDR3 nucleotides are TGCGCCAGCAGCTTGGACGGAGGACAGGGGACCTCACCCCTCCACTTT.